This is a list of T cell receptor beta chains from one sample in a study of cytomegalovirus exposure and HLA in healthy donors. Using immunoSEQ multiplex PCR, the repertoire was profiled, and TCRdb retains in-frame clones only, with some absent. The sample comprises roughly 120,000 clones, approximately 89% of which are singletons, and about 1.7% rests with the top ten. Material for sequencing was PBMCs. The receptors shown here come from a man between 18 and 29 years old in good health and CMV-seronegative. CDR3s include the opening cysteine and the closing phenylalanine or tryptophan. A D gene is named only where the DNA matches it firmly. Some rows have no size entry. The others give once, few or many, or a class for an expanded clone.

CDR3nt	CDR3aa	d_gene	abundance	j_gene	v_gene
TGTGCCAGCAGCGCGGGAGCCACCTCGACAGCGCAACGGGAGCAGTACTTC	CASSAGATSTAQREQYF	NA	NA	TRBJ2-7	TRBV9
TGTGCCAGCAGCTTGGTCGGGACAGGGGGCACAGATACGCAGTATTTT	CASSLVGTGGTDTQYF	TRBD1	once	TRBJ2-3	TRBV5-8
TGCGCCAGCAGCCAAGATGGACTAGCGGGGGGACCGTACTTC	CASSQDGLAGGPYF	TRBD2	NA	TRBJ2-7	TRBV4-1
TGTGCCACCAGCAGAGTACGAGGATCCGGCAATCAGCCCCAGCATTTT	CATSRVRGSGNQPQHF	NA	once	TRBJ1-5	TRBV15
TGTGCCACCAGCAGAGTCCGGGACAGGGGAAGAGGCTATGGCTACACCTTC	CATSRVRDRGRGYGYTF	TRBD1	NA	TRBJ1-2	TRBV15
TGTGCCAGCAGTTCAGAGGGACTAGTAACCGGGGAGCTGTTTTTT	CASSSEGLVTGELFF	TRBD2	NA	TRBJ2-2	TRBV27
TGCGCCAGCAGCCCGGAACCGGGACAGGGGGCAACTGAAGCTTTCTTT	CASSPEPGQGATEAFF	TRBD1	NA	TRBJ1-1	TRBV5-1
TGCAGCGTTGAAGTTCGAAGTGAGATGAACACTGAAGCTTTCTTT	CSVEVRSEMNTEAFF	NA	NA	TRBJ1-1	TRBV29-1
TGTGCCAGCAGCTTGTGGGGGGAAGAGACCCAGTACTTC	CASSLWGEETQYF	NA	NA	TRBJ2-5	TRBV5-6
TGTGCCAGCTCACCACCGGGACGGGAGGGCCGAGGAAATACGCAGTATTTT	CASSPPGREGRGNTQYF	TRBD2	NA	TRBJ2-3	TRBV18
TGCGCCAGCAGCCAAGACGACAGGGGGACCTACGAGCAGTACTTC	CASSQDDRGTYEQYF	TRBD1	NA	TRBJ2-7	TRBV4-3
TGTGCCAGCTTGGGGACTGGGGCCTACAATGAGCAGTTCTTC	CASLGTGAYNEQFF	NA	NA	TRBJ2-1	TRBV27
TGTGCCAGCAGTTTTCACACCCGTTGGTACGAGCAGTACTTC	CASSFHTRWYEQYF	NA	NA	TRBJ2-7	TRBV28
TGTGCCTGGAATAACGGGGGGGCCCAAGAGACCCAGTACTTC	CAWNNGGAQETQYF	TRBD2	NA	TRBJ2-5	TRBV30
TGTGCCAGCAGCTTAGACCAGGGGCCGCCGCAAGCTTTCTTT	CASSLDQGPPQAFF	NA	NA	TRBJ1-1	TRBV13
TGTGCCAGCAGCTTGGCCGGGACAGGGGGATCCCTCTATGGCTACACCTTC	CASSLAGTGGSLYGYTF	TRBD1	NA	TRBJ1-2	TRBV7-2
TGTGCCAGCAGCTTCGGACAGGGGGCGGTCTCGGAGCAGTACTTC	CASSFGQGAVSEQYF	TRBD1	NA	TRBJ2-7	TRBV7-2
TGTGCCAGCAGTTTGACAGGGGGCCCATCTAACTATGGCTACACCTTC	CASSLTGGPSNYGYTF	TRBD1	NA	TRBJ1-2	TRBV28
TGTGCCAGCAGAGGGGTAGCTTACGAGCAGTACTTC	CASRGVAYEQYF	NA	once	TRBJ2-7	TRBV7-2
TGTGCCAGCAGCCCATGGGGGGGCGGAGATACGCAGTATTTT	CASSPWGGGDTQYF	NA	NA	TRBJ2-3	TRBV11-3